This entry features one T cell receptor (beta chain) sequence. Trimming took off 3 bases at V and 7 bases at J, with 12 bases between the two ends. CDR1 is SQVTM and CDR2 is ANQGSEA in the germline V gene. There are 13 residues in the CDR3. The sample originates from a study of blood T cell repertoires in COVID-19. Authors' processing steps: Reference gene primer amplification yielded estimated nucleated cell counts. TCRdb's table, derived via immunoSEQ multiplex PCR, lists solely in-frame clones and lacks some. Clonal size and the V and J genes are those of that table, whereas D and trimming came from the DNA. The data show about 110,000 clones, roughly 85% seen once.

This TCR was recovered from a human donor in a cohort sampled during active COVID-19. The specimen was peripheral blood. This chain links TRBV29-1 with TRBJ1-4, with TRBD1 as a possible D gene (6 bases). The DNA for the CDR3 is TGCAGCGTTGATGTGGGGGCGGGTGAAAAACTGTTTTTT. Protein: CSVDVGAGEKLFF. Combining the CDR3 with reference TRBV29-1 and TRBJ1-4 gives the whole variable domain SAVISQKPSRDICQRGTSLTIQCQVDSQVTMMFWYRQQPGQSLTLIATANQGSEATYESGFVIDKFPISRPNLTFSTLTVSNMSPEDSSIYLCSVDVGAGEKLFFGSGTQLSVL.